Following are 21 T cell receptor beta chains from one sample sequenced in a study of breast tumors, draining lymph nodes, adjacent tissues. One entry per CDR3 protein results from TCRdb running MiXCR on the multiplex PCR reads. Here the sample spans roughly 8,300 distinct CDR3 sequences, 40% to 55% being singletons. Specimen: tumor-adjacent breast tissue. These receptors all stem from a female donor with breast cancer. Some clones in this sample may be carry-over from other donors' samples.

The chain is built from TRBV7-2 and TRBJ2-1, with 11 bases matching TRBD2. Per the germline V gene, CDR1 is SGHTA and CDR2 is FQGNSA. The CDR3 covers 14 residues. V dropped 3 bases and J dropped 9; count of bases not matched to a gene: 4. The CDR3 DNA follows: TGTGCCAGCAGCTTGGGACTAGCGGTCACTGAGCAGTTCTTC. This codes for CASSLGLAVTEQFF.

The chain joins TRBV6-5 to TRBJ1-6; TRBD1 agrees at 7 bases. The CDR3 totals 14 residues. Germline V CDR1 and CDR2: MNHEY, SVGAGI. V dropped 5 bases and J dropped 7; count of bases not matched to a gene: 5. The CDR3 loop is CASSRGTVNSPLHF. In DNA, the CDR3 is TGTGCCAGCAGTAGGGGGACAGTGAATTCACCCCTCCACTTT.

This clonotype was seen only once. The CDR3 does not close with the conserved phenylalanine or tryptophan, likely indicating a read error. The V and J genes are TRBV5-1 and TRBJ1-2; unclear D gene. CDR3 size: 13 residues. The V gene lost 1 base and the J gene lost 4 bases, with 8 bases spanning the gap. Germline CDR1 and CDR2: SGHRS and YFSETQ. The CDR3 sequence is CASSLSSSYGYTL. CDR3 DNA sequence: TGCGCCAGCAGCTTGAGTAGTAGCTATGGCTACACCCTC.

The chain has TRBV19 and TRBJ2-7, with 9 bases that match TRBD1. The CDR3 length is 15 residues. Germline V lookup: CDR1 LNHDA, CDR2 SQIVND (reference sequence). V lost 5 bases and J lost 4; bases outside the gene matches: 9. The CDR3 DNA is TGTGCCAGTAGTGTCTCCGGGACAGGGCCGTACGAGCAGTACTTC. It yields the protein CASSVSGTGPYEQYF.

By sample share, this clonotype is medium-sized (0.01 to 0.1%). The chain combines TRBV20-1 with TRBJ2-7; D is unresolved. V lost 0 bases, J lost 2 bases, and 11 bases lay in between. The length of the CDR3 is 14 residues. Germline CDR1 DFQATT, CDR2 SNEGSKA (reference sequence). The CDR3 DNA reads as TGCAGTGCTAGAGACTCCGACTCCCCCTACGAGCAGTACTTC. Protein sequence: CSARDSDSPYEQYF.

CDR3 region: CASSQTLNSPLHF. DNA of the CDR3: TGTGCCAGCAGTCAGACACTGAATTCACCCCTCCACTTT. The chain recombines TRBV25-1 with TRBJ1-6; no clear D gene. This CDR3 has 13 residues. Trimming removed 5 bases at V and 7 bases at J, with 9 bases between. Germline CDR1 reads MGHDK; CDR2 reads SYGVNS.

Ten or more counts support this clonotype. This sequence joins TRBV27 and TRBJ2-2; D not resolved. The CDR3 sequence is 11 residues long. V lost 5 bases and J 4 bases, leaving 2 bases between the germline ends. CDR1 is MNHEY, CDR2 SMNVEV, per germline (reference sequence). CDR3 protein: CASSTTGELFF. Written as DNA, the CDR3 is TGTGCCAGCAGTACCACCGGGGAGCTGTTTTTT.

This rearrangement joins TRBV29-1 to TRBJ2-1; 8 bases match TRBD1. Germline CDR1 SQVTM, CDR2 ANQGSEA. V shed 5 bases, J shed 3 bases, and the junction held 6 bases outside the gene matches. The CDR3 is made up of 14 amino acids. For the CDR3, the DNA is TGCAGCGTTCCGGCACAGGGGGGCTACAATGAGCAGTTCTTC. This codes for CSVPAQGGYNEQFF.

This clonotype showed up many times. The V gene is TRBV2, the J gene TRBJ2-1, with 7 nucleotides matching TRBD2. CDR3 size: 15 residues. The V segment lost 5 bases and the J segment 4 bases; nucleotides outside the gene matches: 8. Germline V gene sequence: CDR1 SNHLY, CDR2 FYNNEI. CDR3: CASSRTSGKYNEQFF. In DNA, the CDR3 is TGTGCCAGCAGTAGGACTAGTGGGAAATACAATGAGCAGTTCTTC.

This clonotype was seen only a few times. This chain connects TRBV6-1 to TRBJ2-3; D may match TRBD1 or TRBD2 (5 bases each). The germline V gene has CDR1 MNHNS and CDR2 SASEGT. The CDR3 runs to 16 residues. With 0 bases removed from V and 4 bases from J, the gap between germline ends came to 14 bases. The CDR3 DNA follows: TGTGCCAGCAGTGAAGCGGTGGGGCTGGGACCAGATACGCAGTATTTT. Its translation is CASSEAVGLGPDTQYF.

This clonotype occurred many times. The chain couples TRBV27 to TRBJ1-5, with a possible D match to TRBD1 (5 bases). The CDR3 loop spans 15 amino acids. Germline CDR1 reads MNHEY; CDR2 reads SMNVEV (reference sequence). The germline V and J ends were trimmed by 5 bases and 7 bases, with 18 bases remaining between them. In DNA form, the CDR3 reads TGTGCCAGCAGTCACAGATCAGGGACCAACCAGCCCCAGCATTTT. It codes for CASSHRSGTNQPQHF.

Within the sample, this clonotype is medium-sized. The chain has TRBV7-9 and TRBJ1-2, with a tentative D call TRBD1 (5 bases). The CDR3 is made up of 14 amino acids. Germline-derived CDR1 and CDR2 are SEHNR and FQNEAQ (reference sequence). V was trimmed by 6 bases and J by 3 bases, leaving 14 bases between them. Written as DNA, the CDR3 is TGTGCCAGCAGTAGGGCGGGGCTTGACTATGGCTACACCTTC. This codes for CASSRAGLDYGYTF.

This clonotype is judged medium-sized. This chain uses TRBV11-3 with TRBJ2-2, with 7 bases lining up with TRBD1. V lost 5 bases and J lost 2; bases outside the gene matches: 5. The CDR3 length is 15 residues. Germline V CDR1 and CDR2: SGHNT, YENEEA. The chain's CDR3 is CASSTRTGNTGELFF. DNA of the CDR3: TGTGCCAGCAGCACCCGGACAGGAAACACCGGGGAGCTGTTTTTT.

This clonotype came up many times. This chain joins TRBV3-1 and TRBJ1-3; D gene unclear. The V gene's germline CDR1 is LGHDT and CDR2 YNNKEL (reference sequence). V lost 2 bases and J lost 8, with 7 bases in between. The CDR3 consists of 12 residues. CDR3 DNA sequence: TGTGCCAGCAGCCAATTTGACTACACCATATATTTT. Translating gives CASSQFDYTIYF.

CDR3 loop: CASSQGGYEPSTDTQYF. DNA of the CDR3: TGCGCCAGCAGCCAAGGGGGCTACGAGCCTAGCACAGATACGCAGTATTTT. The chain couples TRBV4-1 to TRBJ2-3; D possibly corresponds to TRBD1 (5 bases). V lost 1 base to trimming and J lost 0 bases, with 14 bases between them. This CDR3 region has 17 residues. In germline, CDR1 is MGHRA, CDR2 YSYEKL.

This clonotype was recorded many times. The V and J genes are TRBV28 and TRBJ1-2, with D possibly being TRBD1 (5 bases). Looked up from germline, CDR1 is MDHEN and CDR2 is SYDVKM. The germline V and J ends were trimmed by 4 bases and 4 bases, with 16 bases remaining between them. CDR3 length: 15 amino acids. Here the CDR3 reads CASSSYPGGPYGYTF. Written as DNA, the CDR3 is TGTGCCAGCAGTTCCTACCCCGGGGGACCCTATGGCTACACCTTC.

This clonotype was recorded many times. The chain couples TRBV3-1 to TRBJ1-6; TRBD1 matches at 7 bases. The CDR3 covers 14 residues. From germline, CDR1 is LGHDT and CDR2 YNNKEL (reference sequence). Unmatched junction bases numbered 4, after V lost 3 bases and J lost 8 bases. The CDR3 nucleotides read TGTGCCAGCAGCCAGGGGCAGGGGGATTCACCCCTCCACTTT. Amino acids: CASSQGQGDSPLHF.

This clonotype was seen just once. The conserved closing phenylalanine or tryptophan is absent in this CDR3, likely reflecting a read error. The chain uses TRBV7-2 and TRBJ2-5; D is ambiguous. This CDR3 spans 13 amino acids. The germline V gene has CDR1 SGHTA and CDR2 FQGNSA. The V and J ends lost 7 bases and 2 bases respectively, with 11 bases between them. CDR3 amino acids: CASNRSPQETQYL. DNA for the CDR3: TGTGCCAGCAACCGGAGCCCACAAGAGACCCAGTACTTG.

The chain is built from TRBV20-1 and TRBJ1-2; D is possibly TRBD1 (6 bases). V lost 4 bases to trimming and J lost 8 bases, with 17 bases between them. There are 13 residues in the CDR3. Germline-derived CDR1 and CDR2 are DFQATT and SNEGSKA (reference sequence). DNA of the CDR3: TGCAGTGCTACCTTCGGGGGCTTGTACGGCTACACCTTC. This codes for CSATFGGLYGYTF.

The genes are TRBV5-4 and TRBJ1-2; 9 bases match TRBD1. Trimming at V came to 3 bases and at J to 5 bases, leaving 2 bases not matched to a gene. This CDR3 has 13 amino acids. Germline CDR1 is SGHNT and CDR2 is YYREEE (reference sequence). The chain's CDR3 is CASSWTGAYGYTF. The CDR3, as DNA: TGTGCCAGCAGCTGGACAGGGGCTTATGGCTACACCTTC. Full variable domain (rest looked up from reference TRBV5-4 and TRBJ1-2): ETGVTQSPTHLIKTRGQQVTLRCSSQSGHNTVSWYQQALGQGPQFIFQYYREEENGRGNFPPRFSGLQFPNYSSELNVNALELDDSALYLCASSWTGAYGYTFGSGTRLTVV.

This clonotype was counted a single time. The rearrangement links TRBV2 to TRBJ1-2; 7 positions match TRBD1. The germline V gene encodes CDR1 SNHLY and CDR2 FYNNEI. The CDR3 is 12 amino acids. Trimming took 3 bases from V and 9 from J; bases not matched to a gene: 4. CDR3 sequence: CASSEWTGSYTF. The CDR3, as DNA: TGTGCCAGCAGTGAGTGGACAGGAAGCTACACCTTC.